This TCR beta chain was recorded in a study of blood T cells in healthy people across ages. The study recruited healthy Caucasian donors from Russia who were aged roughly 6 to 95. Study-level points and caveats: The unknown donor CMV status may have confounded expanded clonotype changes.

Concerning this clonotype itself: Its antigen is undetermined. One end of the junction varies from germline; a read error may be responsible.

The CDR3 is 12 residues long. From germline, CDR1 is MNHEY and CDR2 SVGAGI. Combining a sample-barcoded 5' primer with a J-beta primer mix, a second PCR ran for roughly 6 to 12 cycles. TCRdb processed the 5' RACE reads anew with MiXCR; each CDR3 protein has one entry. The data contain around 500,000 distinct CDR3 sequences, around 50% of them singletons. The V gene is TRBV6-5, the J gene TRBJ2-1; D gene uncertain. Sequencing used blood. The sequence was collected from a man older than 75 in good health. The CDR3 spells CAISSTYNAQFF. DNA of the CDR3: TGTGCCATCAGTTCCACCTACAATGCGCAGTTCTTC.